Presented here are 27 T cell receptor beta chains from one specimen sequenced in a study of shared clonotypes between healthy human individuals. Produced via immunoSEQ multiplex PCR; TCRdb's table is partial and in-frame only. The data hold about 960,000 clones, with approximately 76% observed a single time. The sequencing input was memory CD4+ T cells sorted from blood. As for subset: CD45RA-negative fraction. The source is a man younger than 35 in good health.

The rearrangement joins TRBV4-1 to TRBJ1-3; D unresolved. Deletions cut 0 bases from V and 0 bases from J, with 6 bases between. CDR3 length: 15 amino acids. Germline assignment: CDR1 MGHRA and CDR2 YSYEKL. CDR3 in amino acids: CASSQDSFSGNTIYF. CDR3 bases: TGCGCCAGCAGCCAAGATTCGTTCTCTGGAAACACCATATATTTT.

V usage is TRBV10-3 and J usage is TRBJ2-3, with D possibly matching TRBD1 (5 bases). V shed 3 bases and J shed 12 bases, with 13 bases lying between them. The length of the CDR3 is 12 residues. Germline V gene data show CDR1 as ENHRY and CDR2 as SYGVKD. The CDR3 loop is CAISDPAQGQYF. CDR3 DNA sequence: TGTGCCATCAGTGATCCGGCGCAGGGTCAGTATTTT.

This clone was recorded once. The rearrangement links TRBV10-2 to TRBJ1-2; 7 bases map to TRBD1. There are 15 residues in the CDR3. Germline assignment: CDR1 WSHSY and CDR2 SAAADI. With 1 base clipped from V and 8 bases from J, the junction kept 10 bases outside the gene matches. Here the CDR3 reads CASSEFGRGQNGYTF. Here the CDR3 DNA reads TGCGCCAGCAGTGAGTTTGGTAGGGGACAGAACGGCTACACCTTC.

The gene calls are TRBV5-1 and TRBJ2-3; D is unclear. The CDR3 extends over 13 amino acids. V shed 7 bases and J shed 5 bases, with 14 bases lying between them. Germline lookup yields CDR1 SGHRS and CDR2 YFSETQ. The CDR3 loop is CASGPGSQDTQYF. The CDR3 DNA reads as TGCGCCAGCGGCCCCGGCAGCCAAGATACGCAGTATTTT.

Remarks on this clone: The junction shows a germline mismatch at one end, possibly a read error. The chain carries TRBV11-2 and TRBJ1-1, with a possible D match to TRBD1 (5 bases). The CDR3 runs to 14 residues. Germline V CDR1 and CDR2: SGHAT, FQNNGV. CDR3 bases: TGTGCCAGCAGCAATCAGGGCGGGAACGCTGAAGCTTTCTTT. Its protein product is CASSNQGGNAEAFF.

The chain uses TRBV2 and TRBJ2-2, with 8 bases lining up with TRBD2. The CDR3 covers 15 residues. V shed 4 bases and J 2 bases; nucleotides not matched to a gene: 3. CDR1 and CDR2 (germline): SNHLY, FYNNEI. DNA of the CDR3: TGTGCCAGCAGTGCTGCGGGGGGTAACACCGGGGAGCTGTTTTTT. Its protein product is CASSAAGGNTGELFF.

The gene calls are TRBV25-1 and TRBJ2-5; D may be TRBD1 (6 bases). CDR1 is MGHDK, CDR2 SYGVNS, per germline. This CDR3 region has 16 residues. V was clipped by 9 bases and J by 5 bases, with 25 bases between them. CDR3 in DNA: TGTGCCAGTTCGAGTGAGTTAGGGGGAGCCGGCGAGACCCAGTACTTC. Amino acid sequence: CASSSELGGAGETQYF. Looking up the rest from reference TRBV25-1 and TRBJ2-5 gives the full variable domain: EADIYQTPRYLVIGTGKKITLECSQTMGHDKMYWYQQDPGMELHLIHYSYGVNSTEKGDLSSESTVSRIRTEHFPLTLESARPSHTSQYLCASSSELGGAGETQYFGPGTRLLVL.

As for this clone: Mismatch with germline at one junction end may stem from a read error. The chain uses TRBV30 and TRBJ1-5, with 7 positions matching TRBD1. CDR1 and CDR2 from the germline V gene are GTSNPN and SVGIG (reference sequence). The CDR3 spans 16 residues. This CDR3 is CGWSLEGQGGNQPQHF. As DNA, the CDR3 is TGTGGCTGGAGCTTAGAGGGGCAGGGGGGCAATCAGCCCCAGCATTTT.

This clone turned up a few times. The rearrangement uses TRBV27 and TRBJ2-7; the D gene is possibly TRBD2 (7 bases). Trimming cost V 2 bases and J 5 bases, with 19 bases left between them. Germline CDR1 reads MNHEY; CDR2 reads SMNVEV (reference sequence). The CDR3 extends over 16 amino acids. In DNA, the CDR3 is TGTGCCAGCAGTTTAAGAGGCGGGAGACAGGTGGACGAGCAGTACTTC. Translated, it gives CASSLRGGRQVDEQYF.

This clone was seen just once. This chain uses TRBV11-2 with TRBJ2-7; D not certain. The CDR3 totals 11 residues. The germline gives CDR1 SGHAT, CDR2 FQNNGV. The V end was cut by 5 bases, the J end by 4 bases, with 6 bases between. The CDR3 spells CASSALYEQYF. CDR3 in DNA: TGTGCCAGCAGCGCCCTATACGAGCAGTACTTC. Full variable domain (missing parts from reference TRBV11-2 and TRBJ2-7): EAGVAQSPRYKIIEKRQSVAFWCNPISGHATLYWYQQILGQGPKLLIQFQNNGVVDDSQLPKDRFSAERLKGVDSTLKIQPAKLEDSAVYLCASSALYEQYFGPGTRLTVT.

This chain joins TRBV6-4 and TRBJ2-3; D gene uncertain. The CDR3 totals 15 residues. Germline V CDR1 and CDR2: MRHNA, SNTAGT. The V gene lost 2 bases and the J gene lost 0 bases, with 9 bases spanning the gap. DNA for the CDR3: TGTGCCAGCAGTGACCGGGCTGGTAGCACAGATACGCAGTATTTT. This encodes CASSDRAGSTDTQYF.

Only a few counts were recorded for this clone. The V and J genes are TRBV30 and TRBJ1-2; D is unclear. Trimming took off 2 bases at V and 4 bases at J, with 11 bases between the two ends. Germline V lookup: CDR1 GTSNPN, CDR2 SVGIG (reference sequence). The CDR3 is 13 amino acids. The CDR3, as DNA: TGTGCCTGGAGTCGAAAAGGTCCCTATGGCTACACCTTC. Residues: CAWSRKGPYGYTF.

The chain has TRBV7-8 and TRBJ1-1, with TRBD1 matching over 8 bases. The V and J ends lost 1 base and 1 base, in that order; junction bases with no gene match: 2. CDR1 and CDR2 from the germline V gene are SGHVS and FQNEAQ. The CDR3 runs 15 residues. CDR3 coding DNA: TGTGCCAGCAGCTTAGGGACAGGGAAGAACACTGAAGCTTTCTTT. This gives the protein CASSLGTGKNTEAFF. Together with reference TRBV7-8 and TRBJ1-1, the CDR3 gives the full variable domain: GAGVSQSPRYKVAKRGQDVALRCDPISGHVSLFWYQQALGQGPEFLTYFQNEAQLDKSGLPSDRFFAERPEGSVSTLKIQRTQQEDSAVYLCASSLGTGKNTEAFFGQGTRLTVV.

This rearrangement joins TRBV9 to TRBJ2-3; D is undetermined. Trimming left V 4 bases short and J 5 bases short, with 5 bases between. The CDR3 runs to 11 residues. Germline loops: CDR1 SGDLS, CDR2 YYNGEE. This CDR3 reads CASSLEDTQYF. The DNA of the CDR3 is TGTGCCAGCAGCCTCGAAGATACGCAGTATTTT.

This sequence joins TRBV29-1 and TRBJ2-6, with a weak D call TRBD2 (6 bases). This CDR3 region has 14 residues. The ends were cut back, 4 bases at V and 4 bases at J, with 11 bases in the middle. Germline V gives CDR1 SQVTM, CDR2 ANQGSEA. The CDR3 DNA follows: TGCAGCGTTGTGGGCGGGACGGGGGCCAACGTCCTGACTTTC. It yields the protein CSVVGGTGANVLTF. The full variable domain, its missing parts supplied by reference TRBV29-1 and TRBJ2-6, is SAVISQKPSRDICQRGTSLTIQCQVDSQVTMMFWYRQQPGQSLTLIATANQGSEATYESGFVIDKFPISRPNLTFSTLTVSNMSPEDSSIYLCSVVGGTGANVLTFGAGSRLTVL.

This chain links TRBV7-9 with TRBJ1-3; TRBD1 is a possible D gene (5 bases). The germline gives CDR1 SEHNR, CDR2 FQNEAQ (reference sequence). The CDR3 totals 17 residues. Trimming took off 2 bases at V and 3 bases at J, with 17 bases between the two ends. CDR3 protein: CASSLLPVGGGGNTIYF. CDR3 DNA: TGTGCCAGCAGCTTACTCCCTGTCGGGGGAGGTGGAAACACCATATATTTT.

V and J are TRBV19 and TRBJ1-1; TRBD1 aligns across 9 bases. This CDR3 is built from 13 residues. The trim removed 2 bases at V and 7 bases at J, leaving 2 bases unmatched. Germline V gene data show CDR1 as LNHDA and CDR2 as SQIVND (reference sequence). The CDR3 here is CASSIWTGDEAFF. CDR3 DNA sequence: TGTGCCAGTAGTATATGGACAGGGGATGAAGCTTTCTTT.

The V and J genes are TRBV5-1 and TRBJ1-1; D is uncertain. The V end was cut by 4 bases, the J end by 2 bases, with 6 bases between. Germline V gene data show CDR1 as SGHRS and CDR2 as YFSETQ. The CDR3 extends over 12 amino acids. CDR3 sequence (DNA): TGCGCCAGCAGCGTGACCAACACTGAAGCTTTCTTT. This codes for CASSVTNTEAFF.

J is TRBJ1-1 and V is TRBV29-1; TRBD1 agrees at 7 bases. The CDR3 consists of 13 residues. Trimming removed 3 bases from V and 4 bases from J; junction bases left unmatched: 5. CDR1 is SQVTM, CDR2 ANQGSEA, per germline. CDR3 bases: TGCAGCGTTGATTTTTACAGGGGCACTGAAGCTTTCTTT. Translating gives CSVDFYRGTEAFF.

The chain is built from TRBV5-4 and TRBJ2-4, with TRBD1 matching 9 bases. Losses at the gene ends were 3 bases for V and 2 bases for J; bases not matched to a gene: 12. Looked up from germline, CDR1 is SGHNT and CDR2 is YYREEE (reference sequence). This CDR3 spans 18 amino acids. CDR3 coding DNA: TGTGCCAGCAGCTCGTCCCGGGACAGGGAGGGGTCCAAAAACATTCAGTACTTC. This translates into CASSSSRDREGSKNIQYF. Together with reference TRBV5-4 and TRBJ2-4, the CDR3 gives the full variable domain: ETGVTQSPTHLIKTRGQQVTLRCSSQSGHNTVSWYQQALGQGPQFIFQYYREEENGRGNFPPRFSGLQFPNYSSELNVNALELDDSALYLCASSSSRDREGSKNIQYFGAGTRLSVL.

The CDR3 sequence: CASSFRGASGANVLTF. DNA of the CDR3: TGTGCCAGCAGCTTCCGGGGGGCCTCTGGGGCCAACGTCCTGACTTTC. V is TRBV11-3 and J is TRBJ2-6; possibly TRBD2 for D (7 bases). Between the trimmed V and J ends, which lost 3 bases and 0 bases, there was a span of 9 bases. The germline V gene encodes CDR1 SGHNT and CDR2 YENEEA. The CDR3 contains 16 residues.

The rearrangement uses TRBV28 and TRBJ1-1; 8 positions match TRBD1. CDR1 and CDR2 (germline): MDHEN, SYDVKM. There are 15 residues in the CDR3. Unmatched junction bases numbered 7, after V lost 5 bases and J lost 2 bases. CDR3 in amino acids: CASSPPAGGNTEAFF. For the CDR3, the DNA is TGTGCCAGCAGTCCCCCCGCAGGGGGCAACACTGAAGCTTTCTTT. Using reference TRBV28 and TRBJ1-1 for the parts outside the CDR3, the full variable domain is DVKVTQSSRYLVKRTGEKVFLECVQDMDHENMFWYRQDPGLGLRLIYFSYDVKMKEKGDIPEGYSVSREKKERFSLILESASTNQTSMYLCASSPPAGGNTEAFFGQGTRLTVV.

V usage is TRBV19 and J usage is TRBJ1-5; D is possibly TRBD1 (6 bases). Germline assignment: CDR1 LNHDA and CDR2 SQIVND (reference sequence). The CDR3 is made up of 13 amino acids. V lost 8 bases and J lost 3, with 11 bases in between. The CDR3 loop is CASRGGLNQPQHF. The DNA for the CDR3 is TGTGCCAGTCGAGGGGGACTCAATCAGCCCCAGCATTTT.

This clone was picked up one time. The rearrangement joins TRBV18 to TRBJ2-1, with 9 bases fitting TRBD1. This CDR3 comprises 22 residues. Per the germline V gene, CDR1 is KGHSH and CDR2 is LQKENI. The ends lost 0 bases at V and 4 bases at J; junction bases unmatched: 22. CDR3 sequence: CASSPPVLGSGQGLFIYNEQFF. The CDR3, as DNA: TGTGCCAGCTCACCACCGGTCCTAGGGTCGGGACAGGGCCTCTTTATTTACAATGAGCAGTTCTTC.

The rearrangement joins TRBV4-3 to TRBJ1-5, with a tentative D call TRBD1 (5 bases). This CDR3 has 17 residues. V lost 0 bases and J 4 bases, leaving 16 bases between the germline ends. Germline V gene data show CDR1 as LGHNA and CDR2 as YSLEER. The chain's CDR3 is CASSQESGRGRNQPQHF. The CDR3 DNA sequence: TGCGCCAGCAGCCAAGAGAGTGGTAGGGGCCGAAATCAGCCCCAGCATTTT.

The rearrangement links TRBV7-2 to TRBJ1-2; 9 bases agree with TRBD1. The CDR3 is 16 amino acids. Trimming at V came to 5 bases and at J to 4 bases, leaving 11 bases not matched to a gene. Germline CDR1 and CDR2: SGHTA and FQGNSA. In DNA, the CDR3 is TGTGCCAGCAGCCCACACCGGACAGGGGCGGGCTATGGCTACACCTTC. Its translation: CASSPHRTGAGYGYTF.

This clone was detected only once. CDR3 loop: CASAYQGVGEQYF. The DNA for the CDR3 is TGTGCTAGTGCGTACCAGGGGGTTGGGGAGCAGTACTTC. This rearrangement joins TRBV12-5 to TRBJ2-7; 7 bases are shared with TRBD1. After removal of 7 bases from V and 7 bases from J, the junction contained 10 bases not matched to a gene. Germline V gene sequence: CDR1 LGHNT, CDR2 FRNRAP. The CDR3 length is 13 residues.